What follows are 29 T cell receptor beta chains derived from one specimen sequenced in a study of T cell changes during pregnancy in multiple sclerosis. Clones were read by immunoSEQ multiplex PCR, and TCRdb kept only the in-frame ones, dropping some. Among about 76,000 clones listed, 90% to 95% were seen once. The specimen was peripheral blood, collected in the second trimester of pregnancy. The receptors come from a female donor with multiple sclerosis, enrolled in a pregnancy study.

The rearrangement uses TRBV6-5 and TRBJ2-7; 9 bases are shared with TRBD1. Germline CDR1 is MNHEY and CDR2 is SVGAGI. The CDR3 length is 14 residues. J lost 5 bases, V lost 6 bases, and 8 bases had no gene match. DNA of the CDR3: TGTGCCAGCAGCGCGGGACAGGGAAGGGACGAGCAGTACTTC. Amino acid sequence: CASSAGQGRDEQYF.

The V gene is TRBV29-1, the J gene TRBJ2-1; D is ambiguous. The CDR3 totals 14 residues. CDR1 is SQVTM, CDR2 ANQGSEA, per germline. Trimming removed 2 bases from V and 1 base from J, with 9 bases in between. CDR3 loop: CSVELGQSYNEQFF. CDR3 DNA sequence: TGCAGCGTTGAATTGGGCCAATCCTACAATGAGCAGTTCTTC.

The chain has TRBV7-9 and TRBJ2-3; the D gene is possibly TRBD2 (6 bases). The ends were cut back, 5 bases at V and 0 bases at J, with 12 bases in the middle. From germline, CDR1 is SEHNR and CDR2 FQNEAQ (reference sequence). The CDR3 is 15 amino acids. This chain's CDR3 is CASSASGHSTDTQYF. In nucleotides, the CDR3 is TGTGCCAGCAGCGCAAGCGGGCACAGCACAGATACGCAGTATTTT.

The CDR3 sequence is CSVPDRVTYNEQFF. Written as DNA, the CDR3 is TGCAGCGTTCCGGACAGGGTGACGTACAATGAGCAGTTCTTC. V is TRBV29-1 and J is TRBJ2-1; 8 positions match TRBD1. Germline lookup yields CDR1 SQVTM and CDR2 ANQGSEA. The CDR3 sequence is 14 residues long. V was pared by 5 bases and J by 4 bases, with 7 bases of the junction left unmatched.

The rearrangement joins TRBV7-9 to TRBJ1-2, with D perhaps TRBD1 (6 bases). The V and J ends lost 3 bases and 1 base respectively, with 9 bases between them. Per the germline V gene, CDR1 is SEHNR and CDR2 is FQNEAQ (reference sequence). The CDR3 is 14 amino acids. Here the CDR3 reads CASSFQGINYGYTF. The CDR3 nucleotides are TGTGCCAGCAGCTTCCAGGGGATTAACTATGGCTACACCTTC.

This clone is a singleton in its sample. V and J are TRBV7-3 and TRBJ1-5; tentative D call: TRBD1 (5 bases). In germline, CDR1 is SGHTA, CDR2 FQGTGA. The CDR3 is made up of 17 amino acids. V was pared by 3 bases and J by 0 bases, with 15 bases between. The CDR3 region is CASSFTTAIYSNQPQHF. The CDR3 nucleotides read TGTGCCAGCAGCTTCACGACAGCTATTTATAGCAATCAGCCCCAGCATTTT.

This sequence joins TRBV5-4 and TRBJ1-6; D remains unclear. Trimming pared 4 bases from V and 7 bases from J, leaving 21 bases between. CDR3 size: 17 residues. CDR1 and CDR2 from the germline V gene are SGHNT and YYREEE (reference sequence). CDR3 nucleotide sequence: TGTGCCAGCAGCCAAAGGTCGTGGCGGGCGGGGAATTCACCCCTCCACTTT. This translates into CASSQRSWRAGNSPLHF.

The V gene is TRBV5-6, the J gene TRBJ1-2, with D tentatively TRBD1 (5 bases). There are 15 residues in the CDR3. The ends were cut back, 1 base at V and 6 bases at J, with 16 bases in the middle. Germline CDR1 SGHDT, CDR2 YYEEEE. The CDR3 here is CASSLWAREGDGYTF. The CDR3 DNA sequence: TGTGCCAGCAGCTTGTGGGCCAGGGAGGGTGATGGCTACACCTTC.

V is TRBV7-9 and J is TRBJ1-2; D unclear. Per the germline V gene, CDR1 is SEHNR and CDR2 is FQNEAQ (reference sequence). The CDR3 is 14 amino acids. Trimming left V 6 bases short and J 5 bases short, with 16 bases between. The CDR3 is CASSLSLLEYGYTF. CDR3 in DNA: TGTGCCAGCAGTCTGAGCCTGCTTGAGTATGGCTACACCTTC.

The rearrangement uses TRBV5-6 and TRBJ2-5, with 9 bases that match TRBD2. V was clipped by 1 base and J by 0 bases; unmatched bases: 7. The CDR3 is made up of 17 amino acids. CDR1 and CDR2 from the germline V gene are SGHDT and YYEEEE. CDR3 nucleotides: TGTGCCAGCAGCTTGTTCAGAAGCGGGGGGTACCAAGAGACCCAGTACTTC. Its protein is CASSLFRSGGYQETQYF.

The chain carries TRBV19 and TRBJ1-3; D uncertain. V lost 10 bases to trimming and J lost 3 bases, with 13 bases between them. Germline loops: CDR1 LNHDA, CDR2 SQIVND (reference sequence). The CDR3 runs to 13 residues. As DNA, the CDR3 is TGTGCCATCCTTAATCCTGTTGGAAACACCATATATTTT. Protein sequence: CAILNPVGNTIYF. The full variable domain, in which reference TRBV19 and TRBJ1-3 provide the parts outside the CDR3, is DGGITQSPKYLFRKEGQNVTLSCEQNLNHDAMYWYRQDPGQGLRLIYYSQIVNDFQKGDIAEGYSVSREKKESFPLTVTSAQKNPTAFYLCAILNPVGNTIYFGEGSWLTVV.

The J gene is TRBJ2-1, the V gene TRBV28, with D unresolved. The V gene's germline CDR1 is MDHEN and CDR2 SYDVKM. The CDR3 sequence is 14 residues long. V was pared by 3 bases and J by 0 bases, with 6 bases between. The chain's CDR3 is CASSFGSSYNEQFF. The CDR3 coding sequence is TGTGCCAGCAGTTTCGGTAGCTCCTACAATGAGCAGTTCTTC.

The chain joins TRBV27 to TRBJ2-2; D perhaps matches TRBD2 (6 bases). Germline V gene data show CDR1 as MNHEY and CDR2 as SMNVEV (reference sequence). CDR3 size: 12 residues. Trimming cost V 5 bases and J 7 bases, with 8 bases left between them. DNA of the CDR3: TGTGCCAGCAGTGGGGGGAGCGGGGAGCTGTTTTTT. Translating it yields CASSGGSGELFF.

The chain's CDR3 is CAISESELEADTQYF. CDR3 DNA sequence: TGTGCCATCAGTGAGTCAGAGCTAGAGGCAGATACGCAGTATTTT. V is TRBV10-3 and J is TRBJ2-3; D uncertain. CDR1 is ENHRY and CDR2 is SYGVKD in the germline V gene. This CDR3 region has 15 residues. Trimming shortened V by 0 bases and J by 4 bases, and 11 bases separated the two germline ends.

V and J are TRBV15 and TRBJ2-4, with 10 bases that match TRBD1. Losses at the gene ends were 7 bases for V and 2 bases for J; bases not matched to a gene: 8. This CDR3 is built from 16 residues. Germline V gene data show CDR1 as LNHNV and CDR2 as YYDKDF (reference sequence). CDR3 sequence: CATMAGQGGTKNIQYF. DNA for the CDR3: TGTGCCACCATGGCTGGACAGGGGGGAACCAAAAACATTCAGTACTTC. The variable domain in full, with the rest retrieved from reference TRBV15 and TRBJ2-4, is DAMVIQNPRYQVTQFGKPVTLSCSQTLNHNVMYWYQQKSSQAPKLLFHYYDKDFNNEADTPDNFQSRRPNTSFCFLDIRSPGLGDTAMYLCATMAGQGGTKNIQYFGAGTRLSVL.

The CDR3 reads CASSRSGGAHEQFF. The DNA for the CDR3 is TGTGCCAGCAGCAGGAGCGGGGGGGCCCATGAGCAGTTCTTC. The chain links TRBV14 to TRBJ2-1; TRBD2 agrees at 10 bases. Germline trimming cut 5 bases from V and 8 bases from J; bases unmatched to any gene: 6. Germline values: CDR1 SGHDN, CDR2 FVKESK. The CDR3 covers 14 residues.

The CDR3 DNA reads as TGCGCCAGCAGCCCCTTGCGTCTAGCGGGGGGGTATAATGAGCAGTTCTTC. It is translated as CASSPLRLAGGYNEQFF. The chain joins TRBV4-1 to TRBJ2-1; TRBD2 agrees at 12 bases. Germline CDR1 MGHRA, CDR2 YSYEKL. The CDR3 sequence is 17 residues long. The junction had 11 bases not matched to a gene; V was cut back by 4 bases and J by 7 bases.

This rearrangement joins TRBV5-4 to TRBJ1-1; TRBD1 agrees at 8 bases. V lost 4 bases to trimming and J lost 2 bases; unmatched junction nucleotides: 4. This CDR3 comprises 14 residues. CDR1 SGHNT and CDR2 YYREEE come from the germline V gene (reference sequence). CDR3 coding DNA: TGTGCCAGCAGCCCGGACAGGGTCAACACTGAAGCTTTCTTT. Translated, it gives CASSPDRVNTEAFF.

The rearrangement uses TRBV19 and TRBJ1-2; no firm D call. Trimming removed 6 bases from V and 4 bases from J, with 9 bases in between. Germline CDR1 and CDR2: LNHDA and SQIVND (reference sequence). The CDR3 has 12 residues. As DNA, the CDR3 is TGTGCCAGTAGGTCGCTGGCCTATGGCTACACCTTC. As protein: CASRSLAYGYTF.

This chain links TRBV11-2 with TRBJ1-2; the match to TRBD1 covers 7 bases. Losses at the gene ends were 5 bases for V and 4 bases for J; bases not matched to a gene: 7. Germline lookup yields CDR1 SGHAT and CDR2 FQNNGV. The CDR3 is 14 amino acids. Written as DNA, the CDR3 is TGTGCCAGCAGCCCCACCGGGACAGTCTATGGCTACACCTTC. Its protein is CASSPTGTVYGYTF.

The genes are TRBV7-9 and TRBJ2-1; tentative D call: TRBD1 (6 bases). CDR3 length: 14 amino acids. CDR1 is SEHNR, CDR2 FQNEAQ, per germline (reference sequence). The V end lost 4 bases, the J end lost 9 bases, and 16 bases lay between the germline ends. The CDR3 DNA reads TGTGCCAGCAGCTCAGTGAGGGGGTGGAGTGAGCAGTTCTTC. Protein: CASSSVRGWSEQFF.

For the CDR3, the DNA is TGCGCCAGCACCCCAGGGGTTGGGGCCAAAAACATTCAGTACTTC. This sequence encodes CASTPGVGAKNIQYF. The chain links TRBV23-1 to TRBJ2-4; D is possibly TRBD1 (6 bases). Being an ORF, TRBV23-1 has a function that is uncertain. The CDR3 has 15 residues. Trimming left V 7 bases short and J 1 base short, with 14 bases between.

This clone was counted between two and nine times. V and J are TRBV30 and TRBJ1-1; D remains ambiguous. Germline CDR1 reads GTSNPN; CDR2 reads SVGIG (reference sequence). This CDR3 has 11 amino acids. V was clipped by 3 bases and J by 5 bases, with 7 bases between them. The CDR3 reads CAWSRRTEAFF. CDR3 DNA sequence: TGTGCCTGGAGCCGGAGGACTGAAGCTTTCTTT.

The V gene is TRBV7-9, the J gene TRBJ1-2; 8 bases agree with TRBD1. The germline V gene encodes CDR1 SEHNR and CDR2 FQNEAQ (reference sequence). This CDR3 has 14 residues. J was trimmed by 6 bases and V by 5 bases; bases with no gene match: 8. CDR3 DNA: TGTGCCAGCAGCCAGACGAAGGGACAGGATGGCTACACCTTC. As protein: CASSQTKGQDGYTF.

The DNA of the CDR3 is TGCGCCAGCAGCTTGGACAGGGTAATCGCTGAAGCTTTCTTT. It is translated as CASSLDRVIAEAFF. The chain links TRBV5-1 to TRBJ1-1, with a weak D call TRBD1 (6 bases). The V gene lost 0 bases and the J gene lost 6 bases, with 12 bases spanning the gap. CDR3 length: 14 amino acids. Germline-derived CDR1 and CDR2 are SGHRS and YFSETQ.

This chain connects TRBV6-1 to TRBJ1-2, with a tentative D call TRBD1 (5 bases). The CDR3 length is 15 residues. Trimming pared 6 bases from V and 5 bases from J, leaving 19 bases between. CDR1 and CDR2 from the germline V gene are MNHNS and SASEGT. CDR3 amino acids: CASRLRTMRFYGYTF. Written as DNA, the CDR3 is TGTGCCAGCAGACTAAGGACAATGCGTTTTTATGGCTACACCTTC.

V usage is TRBV6-6 and J usage is TRBJ1-2, with TRBD1 as a possible D gene (5 bases). The V and J ends lost 8 bases and 4 bases respectively, with 14 bases between them. Germline-derived CDR1 and CDR2 are MNHNY and SVGAGI (reference sequence). The CDR3 contains 13 residues. The CDR3 bases are TGTGCCAGCGCCCAGACAGAACTCTATGGCTACACCTTC. Protein sequence: CASAQTELYGYTF.

The rearrangement joins TRBV10-3 to TRBJ1-6; 7 positions match TRBD1. The V gene end was trimmed by 4 bases and the J gene end by 7 bases; junction bases not matched to a gene: 4. In germline, CDR1 is ENHRY, CDR2 SYGVKD. The CDR3 covers 14 residues. CDR3 amino acids: CAISATGQNSPLHF. The CDR3 DNA sequence: TGTGCCATCAGTGCGACAGGGCAAAATTCACCCCTCCACTTT.

The V and J genes are TRBV9 and TRBJ1-3; 7 bases match TRBD1. Germline CDR1 and CDR2: SGDLS and YYNGEE. The ends lost 3 bases at V and 0 bases at J; junction bases unmatched: 9. This CDR3 region has 17 residues. CDR3 in amino acids: CASSAPKGQSSGNTIYF. The CDR3 DNA reads TGTGCCAGCAGCGCACCTAAGGGACAGTCCTCTGGAAACACCATATATTTT.